This T cell receptor beta chain was recovered during a study of blood T cells in healthy people across ages. This clonotype was counted a few times. Every donor contributed 8 to 10 milliliters of peripheral blood by blood draw. The CDR3 is 16 amino acids. Germline V CDR1 and CDR2: SGHTA, FQGNSA. The ends lost 1 base at V and 3 bases at J; junction bases unmatched: 6. Primed by a sample-barcoded 5' primer and a J-beta primer mix, a second PCR proceeded for roughly 6 to 12 cycles. A single record per CDR3 protein comes from TCRdb applying MiXCR to the 5' RACE reads. Here the sample spans around 1.7 million distinct CDR3 sequences, about 28% being singletons.

This TCR came from a woman between 25 and 40 years old in good health. The sample comprised blood. V and J are TRBV7-2 and TRBJ2-7, with TRBD2 matching 10 bases. This CDR3 is CASSLGWSSGGYEQYF. CDR3 sequence (DNA): TGTGCCAGCAGCTTAGGTTGGTCTAGCGGGGGCTACGAGCAGTACTTC.